This is a list of T cell receptor beta chains from one sample in a study of T cell responses to AZD1222 COVID-19 vaccine. Profiled with immunoSEQ multiplex PCR; TCRdb holds only in-frame clones, not every one. Of 110,000 to 150,000 clones in the sample, around 90% were seen once. The starting material was peripheral blood, obtained 28 days after the second AZD1222 dose. Receptors were obtained from an adult who received the AZD1222 COVID-19 vaccine. Each CDR3 is given with its conserved first and last residue. A D gene is named only where the DNA matches it firmly. Clone sizes are given selectively: once, few, many, or a class where the clone is expanded.

d_call j_call clone_size v_call cdr3_aa cdr3_nt
TRBD2 TRBJ2-2 . TRBV7-9 CAAGSGGYTGELFF TGTGCCGCCGGGAGCGGGGGGTACACCGGGGAGCTGTTTTTT
TRBD2 TRBJ2-2 few TRBV30 CACTSGAQRDTGELFF TGTGCCTGCACTAGCGGGGCCCAGAGGGACACCGGGGAGCTGTTTTTT
. TRBJ1-5 . TRBV5-6 CASSSGTQFNQPQHF TGTGCCAGCAGCTCCGGGACACAGTTCAATCAGCCCCAGCATTTT
. TRBJ1-5 . TRBV9 CASSALDSNQPQHF TGTGCCAGCAGCGCTCTAGATAGCAATCAGCCCCAGCATTTT
TRBD1 TRBJ1-5 . TRBV4-1 CASSQGQGHNQPQHF TGCGCCAGCAGCCAGGGACAGGGGCACAATCAGCCCCAGCATTTT
. TRBJ1-6 . TRBV6-5 CASSYSRTGMNSPLHF TGTGCCAGCAGTTACTCCCGGACGGGTATGAATTCACCCCTCCACTTT
. TRBJ1-1 . TRBV29-1 CSVESSATSDTEAFF TGCAGCGTTGAATCTTCTGCGACATCTGACACTGAAGCTTTCTTT
. TRBJ2-7 . TRBV10-1 CASSEARGAYEQYF TGCGCCAGCAGTGAGGCGCGGGGTGCCTACGAGCAGTACTTC
. TRBJ1-3 once TRBV7-8 CASSLAGSGNTIYF TGTGCCAGCAGCTTAGCCGGTTCTGGAAACACCATATATTTT
TRBD1 TRBJ2-7 . TRBV24-1 CATSDCPTGVVSYEQYF TGTGCCACCAGTGATTGCCCGACAGGGGTTGTCTCCTACGAGCAGTACTTC
. TRBJ1-2 . TRBV6-1 CASSDPGQQANYGYTF TGTGCCAGCAGTGACCCCGGGCAGCAAGCTAACTATGGCTACACCTTC
TRBD1 TRBJ1-1 . TRBV12-3/TRBV12-4 CASTLDRGLKAFF TGTGCCAGCACTCTAGACAGGGGTTTGAAAGCTTTCTTT
. TRBJ1-2 . TRBV12-3/TRBV12-4 CASSPQENYGYTF TGTGCCAGCAGTCCCCAGGAGAACTATGGCTACACCTTC
. TRBJ1-2 . TRBV3-1/TRBV3-2 CASSQDIVSGVGYTF TGTGCCAGCAGCCAAGATATCGTGTCAGGGGTCGGCTACACCTTC
TRBD1 TRBJ1-5 . TRBV29-1 CSAGQGNQPQHF TGCAGCGCCGGACAGGGCAATCAGCCCCAGCATTTT
. TRBJ2-5 . TRBV19 CASSRTESQETQYF TGTGCCAGTAGTAGGACAGAATCCCAAGAGACCCAGTACTTC
. TRBJ2-3 . TRBV7-8 CASSSNTDTQYF TGTGCCAGCAGCTCCAACACAGATACGCAGTATTTT
. TRBJ1-2 . TRBV6-5 CASSYGIPPAGYGYTF TGTGCCAGCAGTTACGGTATTCCACCCGCTGGGTATGGCTACACCTTC
. TRBJ2-2 . TRBV5-1 CASSLDPSGELFF TGCGCCAGCAGCTTGGACCCCTCCGGGGAGCTGTTTTTT
TRBD2 TRBJ2-3 . TRBV18 CASSPSSGFTDTQYF TGTGCCAGCTCACCCTCTAGCGGTTTCACAGATACGCAGTATTTT
. TRBJ1-3 . TRBV11-3 CASQQGPGNTIYF TGTGCCAGCCAACAGGGCCCTGGAAACACCATATATTTT
TRBD1 TRBJ1-1 once TRBV2 CASSMTGDTEAFF TGTGCCAGCAGCATGACAGGGGACACTGAAGCTTTCTTT
. TRBJ1-1 . TRBV29-1 CSGLYRRDTEAFF TGCAGTGGACTTTACAGACGGGACACTGAAGCTTTCTTT
. TRBJ2-2 . TRBV6-6 CASSYTGDRTGELFF TGTGCCAGCAGTTACACGGGGGATCGCACCGGGGAGCTGTTTTTT
TRBD1 TRBJ2-7 once TRBV7-9 CASSPPSDTGGRYEQYF TGTGCCAGCAGCCCGCCCTCCGACACAGGGGGCCGGTACGAGCAGTACTTC
TRBD1 TRBJ1-4 once TRBV7-9 CASSSSRQGRANEKLFF TGTGCCAGCAGCTCCTCCCGACAGGGAAGAGCTAATGAAAAACTGTTTTTT
. TRBJ2-7 . TRBV2 CASSRLYEQYF TGTGCCAGCAGCCGTTTGTACGAGCAGTACTTC
TRBD1 TRBJ2-7 . TRBV18 CASSPLGQDYEQYF TGTGCCAGCTCACCACTTGGACAGGACTACGAGCAGTACTTC